The 22 T cell receptor beta chains below were found in one sample sequenced in a study of T cell repertoires in cytomegalovirus infection. TCRdb processed the reads anew with MiXCR; each CDR3 protein has one entry. The table includes about 310,000 distinct CDR3 sequences, around 25% detected once. These receptors are not linked to any known antigen. The sequencing used cultured PBMCs, collected from culture after CMV antigen stimulation. The receptors derive from a human donor in good health (CMV status not recorded). Some clones in this sample may be carry-over from other donors' samples.

This clonotype was found many times. The chain is built from TRBV5-6 and TRBJ2-3; D is uncertain. The germline gives CDR1 SGHDT, CDR2 YYEEEE. This CDR3 contains 14 residues. Trimming shortened V by 0 bases and J by 6 bases, and 11 bases separated the two germline ends. CDR3 nucleotide sequence: TGTGCCAGCAGCTTGGCCCTCTCCTGGGATACGCAGTATTTT. It is translated as CASSLALSWDTQYF.

V is TRBV9 and J is TRBJ1-3; 11 nucleotides match TRBD1. Germline V gene sequence: CDR1 SGDLS, CDR2 YYNGEE. Losses at the gene ends were 3 bases for V and 0 bases for J; bases not matched to a gene: 8. This CDR3 spans 18 amino acids. The CDR3 DNA is TGTGCCAGCAGCGGGGGGACAGGGGGAAGAGGCTCTGGAAACACCATATATTTT. Amino acids: CASSGGTGGRGSGNTIYF.

This clonotype was detected many times. This sequence joins TRBV4-3 and TRBJ2-5; D perhaps matches TRBD2 (5 bases). Germline CDR1 is LGHNA and CDR2 is YSLEER. Deletions cut 4 bases from V and 2 bases from J, with 8 bases between. This CDR3 contains 13 residues. CDR3 nucleotides: TGCGCCAGCAGCCGGACTTCTCAAGAGACCCAGTACTTC. Amino acid sequence: CASSRTSQETQYF.

A few counts support this clonotype. The DNA of the CDR3 is TGCAGTGCCCTTGGGGACCACACTGAAGCTTTCTTT. Amino acids: CSALGDHTEAFF. J is TRBJ1-1 and V is TRBV20-1; weak D call: TRBD1 (5 bases). Germline loops: CDR1 DFQATT, CDR2 SNEGSKA (reference sequence). CDR3 length: 12 amino acids. Trimming removed 6 bases from V and 3 bases from J, with 11 bases in between.

There are a few counts of this clonotype. The genes are TRBV12-3 or TRBV12-4 and TRBJ1-5; D ambiguous. The CDR3 runs to 13 residues. The V end was cut by 3 bases, the J end by 7 bases, with 10 bases between. CDR3 amino acids: CASSLMGRQPQHF. The CDR3 coding sequence is TGTGCCAGCAGTTTGATGGGGAGGCAGCCCCAGCATTTT.

This clonotype occurred a few times. The chain links TRBV20-1 to TRBJ2-7; TRBD2 aligns across 8 bases. CDR3 length: 15 residues. J gave up 2 bases and V 0 bases, and 6 bases lay outside the gene matches. Germline CDR1 DFQATT, CDR2 SNEGSKA (reference sequence). This CDR3 is CSARDQGTRPYEQYF. CDR3 nucleotide sequence: TGCAGTGCTAGAGATCAGGGGACTAGACCCTACGAGCAGTACTTC.

In this sample, this clonotype turned up a few times. The genes are TRBV12-3 or TRBV12-4 and TRBJ1-1, with TRBD1 matching 7 bases. The CDR3 covers 13 residues. The J segment lost 7 bases and the V segment lost 6 bases, leaving 8 bases of the junction unmatched. In DNA, the CDR3 is TGTGCCAGCAGCACTGGACAGGTAATTGAAGCTTTCTTT. Encoded protein: CASSTGQVIEAFF.

The chain's CDR3 is CASSLPPGLRDGNTIYF. The CDR3, as DNA: TGTGCCAGCAGCTTACCGCCGGGGTTAAGGGACGGAAACACCATATATTTT. This chain links TRBV11-3 with TRBJ1-3, with D maybe TRBD1 (5 bases). Between the trimmed V and J ends, which lost 2 bases and 4 bases, there was a span of 18 bases. This CDR3 spans 17 amino acids. Germline CDR1 reads SGHNT; CDR2 reads YENEEA. The whole variable domain, filled in from reference TRBV11-3 and TRBJ1-3, reads EAGVVQSPRYKIIEKKQPVAFWCNPISGHNTLYWYLQNLGQGPELLIRYENEEAVDDSQLPKDRFSAERLKGVDSTLKIQPAELGDSAVYLCASSLPPGLRDGNTIYFGEGSWLTVV.

The chain recombines TRBV11-3 with TRBJ1-4; 7 nucleotides line up with TRBD1. V shed 5 bases, J shed 3 bases, and the junction held 6 bases outside the gene matches. The germline V gene encodes CDR1 SGHNT and CDR2 YENEEA. This CDR3 has 15 residues. The CDR3 spells CASSARQGSNEKLFF. The CDR3 nucleotides are TGTGCCAGCAGCGCAAGACAGGGATCTAATGAAAAACTGTTTTTT.

The rearrangement joins TRBV5-1 to TRBJ1-6, with D hard to call. The CDR3 covers 13 residues. Trimming pared 0 bases from V and 7 bases from J, leaving 5 bases between. Germline CDR1 reads SGHRS; CDR2 reads YFSETQ. The CDR3 reads CASSLVRNSPLHF. CDR3 DNA: TGCGCCAGCAGCTTGGTACGAAATTCACCCCTCCACTTT.

The chain recombines TRBV12-3 or TRBV12-4 with TRBJ1-6; possibly TRBD1 for D (5 bases). V shed 5 bases and J shed 9 bases, with 14 bases lying between them. The CDR3 spans 14 residues. Here the CDR3 DNA reads TGTGCCAGCAGTCCGGGATATGGGGGTTCACCCCTCCACTTT. Residues: CASSPGYGGSPLHF.

Comments on this clonotype: Being one base from a much bigger clone, this may be a read error. The rearrangement uses TRBV7-2 and TRBJ2-7; TRBD2 is a possible D gene (5 bases). Germline assignment: CDR1 SGHTA and CDR2 FQGNSA. The CDR3 is 15 residues long. The CDR3 DNA sequence: TGTGCCAGCAGCTGGGGAGTAGTGGGCCTTGTCGAGCAGTGCGTC. Its translation: CASSWGVVGLVEQCV.

The chain combines TRBV4-3 with TRBJ2-3, with D perhaps matching TRBD2 (6 bases). The CDR3 has 14 amino acids. The V end was cut by 8 bases, the J end by 1 base, with 13 bases between. From germline, CDR1 is LGHNA and CDR2 YSLEER. CDR3 loop: CASSGSGGTDTQYF. The CDR3 nucleotides read TGCGCCAGCTCCGGTAGCGGAGGCACAGATACGCAGTATTTT.

The sample holds many counts of this clonotype. This rearrangement joins TRBV2 to TRBJ1-4; TRBD1 matches 7 bases. Unmatched junction bases numbered 7, after V lost 4 bases and J lost 8 bases. This CDR3 is 14 amino acids long. Germline V CDR1 and CDR2: SNHLY, FYNNEI. In nucleotides, the CDR3 is TGTGCCAGCAGTGTCCGGGACAGTGGCGAAAAACTGTTTTTT. This sequence encodes CASSVRDSGEKLFF.

This clonotype was found a few times. The rearrangement links TRBV4-1 to TRBJ1-2; TRBD1 aligns across 12 bases. The CDR3 is made up of 22 amino acids. The ends lost 4 bases at V and 6 bases at J; junction bases unmatched: 27. Germline V gene data show CDR1 as MGHRA and CDR2 as YSYEKL. CDR3 loop: CASSPRNPGTGGFIRLSDGYTF. The CDR3 bases are TGCGCCAGCAGCCCCCGAAATCCCGGGACAGGGGGCTTCATTCGGCTTAGTGATGGCTACACCTTC.

This clonotype was detected a few times. This rearrangement joins TRBV6-5 to TRBJ2-7; D is perhaps TRBD1 or TRBD2 (5 bases each). Trimming removed 6 bases at V and 2 bases at J, with 17 bases between. The CDR3 extends over 15 amino acids. The V gene's germline CDR1 is MNHEY and CDR2 SVGAGI. CDR3 in amino acids: CASRARGALPYEQYF. The CDR3 DNA follows: TGTGCCAGCAGAGCGAGGGGCGCCCTTCCCTACGAGCAGTACTTC.

To note about this clonotype: This may come from a read error, since a much larger clone is one base off. This chain connects TRBV11-2 to TRBJ1-5; tentative D call: TRBD1 (6 bases). Trimming pared 2 bases from V and 7 bases from J, leaving 9 bases between. Germline values: CDR1 SGHAT, CDR2 FQNNGV. CDR3 length: 13 amino acids. The CDR3 DNA follows: TGTGCCAGCAGCTTATCAGGGGAGCAGCCCCAGCATTTT. Translating gives CASSLSGEQPQHF.

V and J are TRBV10-1 and TRBJ2-1; D is uncertain. V gave up 0 bases and J gave up 7 bases, with 13 bases separating them. Germline V gene data show CDR1 as WNHNN and CDR2 as SYGVQD (reference sequence). The length of the CDR3 is 15 residues. CDR3 nucleotides: TGCGCCAGCAGTGAGTCGGTACCGGTGGGAAATGAGCAGTTCTTC. Residues: CASSESVPVGNEQFF.

Only a few counts were recorded for this clonotype. The chain links TRBV3-1 to TRBJ2-7; 7 nucleotides line up with TRBD2. Unmatched junction bases numbered 12, after V lost 1 base and J lost 3 bases. CDR3 size: 17 residues. Germline V gene sequence: CDR1 LGHDT, CDR2 YNNKEL (reference sequence). CDR3 DNA: TGTGCCAGCAGCCAAGCTTCCCTAGCGGCTATCTTCTACGAGCAGTACTTC. Translating it yields CASSQASLAAIFYEQYF.

This clonotype was observed many times. This chain connects TRBV28 to TRBJ1-5; possible D gene TRBD1, 6 bases. Germline V gene sequence: CDR1 MDHEN, CDR2 SYDVKM. V lost 8 bases to trimming and J lost 0 bases, with 14 bases between them. This CDR3 comprises 15 residues. The CDR3 sequence: CASAQGWSSNQPQHF. The CDR3 region has the DNA TGTGCCAGCGCCCAGGGGTGGAGTAGCAATCAGCCCCAGCATTTT.

This clonotype was seen more than once but under ten times. The chain carries TRBV6-5 and TRBJ2-6; D is perhaps TRBD2 (6 bases). Germline CDR1 and CDR2: MNHEY and SVGAGI. V was trimmed by 2 bases and J by 0 bases, leaving 8 bases between them. The CDR3 length is 16 residues. CDR3 region: CASSYGGISGANVLTF. In nucleotides, the CDR3 is TGTGCCAGCAGTTACGGGGGGATCTCTGGGGCCAACGTCCTGACTTTC.

The J gene is TRBJ1-3, the V gene TRBV7-1; D is possibly TRBD1 (5 bases). TRBV7-1 is recorded as an ORF, its role being uncertain. V was shortened by 6 bases and J by 4 bases, with 10 bases between the two germline ends. The CDR3 length is 13 residues. For the CDR3, the DNA is TGTGCCAGCAGGGAGGGACGGGGAAACACCATATATTTT. As protein: CASREGRGNTIYF.